A single sample gave rise to the 7 T cell receptor beta chains below, sequenced in a study of T cells in Graves' hyperthyroidism and ophthalmopathy. Regions amplified from RNA transcripts were the TCR beta CDR3 regions. The TCR CDR3 was amplified in a first-round RT-PCR using the HTBI primer set. Each CDR3 protein gets one entry after TCRdb re-called the multiplex PCR reads with MiXCR. The table has hundreds of thousands of distinct CDR3 sequences, around 16% seen once; the top ten hold over 3.5%. Sample: blood. These TCRs come from a woman in her 30s with Graves' hyperthyroidism.

This clonotype has just a few counts. V and J are TRBV4-1 and TRBJ1-2; the match to TRBD1 covers 8 bases. Germline V gene sequence: CDR1 MGHRA, CDR2 YSYEKL. The CDR3 spans 15 residues. The trim removed 4 bases at V and 4 bases at J, leaving 8 bases unmatched. In DNA, the CDR3 is TGCGCCAGCAGCCGGACGTGGGACAGGTTCTATGGCTACACCTTC. Its translation is CASSRTWDRFYGYTF.

In this sample, this clonotype turned up many times. J is TRBJ1-2 and V is TRBV6-2 or TRBV6-3; no reliable D call. Per germline, CDR1 MNHEY and CDR2 SVGEGT. The CDR3 extends over 17 amino acids. The ends were cut back, 2 bases at V and 4 bases at J, with 20 bases in the middle. The CDR3 nucleotides read TGTGCCAGCAGTTACGGAGCGGCAGAAATCAATTTCTATGGCTACACCTTC. Amino acids: CASSYGAAEINFYGYTF.

The chain recombines TRBV19 with TRBJ1-4; 7 nucleotides match TRBD1. CDR3 length: 15 residues. The V gene end was trimmed by 7 bases and the J gene end by 7 bases; junction bases not matched to a gene: 12. Germline lookup yields CDR1 LNHDA and CDR2 SQIVND (reference sequence). CDR3: CASTRMGQRSEKLFF. CDR3 coding DNA: TGTGCCAGTACCCGAATGGGACAGCGGTCTGAAAAACTGTTTTTT. Variable domain in full (rest from reference TRBV19 and TRBJ1-4): DGGITQSPKYLFRKEGQNVTLSCEQNLNHDAMYWYRQDPGQGLRLIYYSQIVNDFQKGDIAEGYSVSREKKESFPLTVTSAQKNPTAFYLCASTRMGQRSEKLFFGSGTQLSVL.

This clonotype was detected ten times or more. The chain joins TRBV29-1 to TRBJ2-7; TRBD1 is a possible D gene (5 bases). The CDR3 consists of 12 residues. The V end was cut by 0 bases, the J end by 5 bases, with 8 bases between. Germline V CDR1 and CDR2: SQVTM, ANQGSEA. The CDR3 sequence is CSVEEAGNEQYF. The CDR3, as DNA: TGCAGCGTTGAAGAGGCAGGGAACGAGCAGTACTTC.

This clonotype has just a few counts. The DNA of the CDR3 is TGTGCCAGCAGCTTTCAGGTGTTGAGTGGCTACACCTTC. As protein: CASSFQVLSGYTF. The V gene is TRBV7-9, the J gene TRBJ1-2; no reliable D call. The V gene's germline CDR1 is SEHNR and CDR2 FQNEAQ (reference sequence). The V and J ends lost 3 bases and 7 bases respectively, with 12 bases between them. This CDR3 region has 13 residues.

This chain connects TRBV7-2 to TRBJ1-5; TRBD1 matches 7 bases. V lost 2 bases and J lost 6; bases outside the gene matches: 4. The CDR3 has 14 residues. CDR1 is SGHTA and CDR2 is FQGNSA in the germline V gene. CDR3 loop: CASSLTGAGQPQHF. CDR3 coding DNA: TGTGCCAGCAGCTTAACAGGGGCGGGTCAGCCCCAGCATTTT.

This clonotype has ten or more counts. The chain uses TRBV12-3 or TRBV12-4 and TRBJ1-1; 8 bases match TRBD1. The J segment lost 7 bases and the V segment lost 5 bases, leaving 3 bases of the junction unmatched. This CDR3 contains 12 residues. The CDR3 bases are TGTGCCAGCAGTCTCGGGACAGGTGAAGCTTTCTTT. It translates to CASSLGTGEAFF.